The 20 T cell receptor beta chains reported below all come from one sample, sequenced in a study of cytomegalovirus exposure and HLA in healthy donors. Vbeta (60) and Jbeta (13) primers were used in the PCR. The repertoire was sequenced with immunoSEQ multiplex PCR; TCRdb's copy has only in-frame clones and lacks some. The sample holds about 150,000 clones, around 80% seen once. Input material: PBMCs. All receptors derive from a man younger than 40 in good health and CMV-seronegative.

The genes are TRBV28 and TRBJ1-6; TRBD1 might be the D (6 bases). Deletions cut 5 bases from V and 13 bases from J, with 15 bases between. Germline V gives CDR1 MDHEN, CDR2 SYDVKM. The CDR3 contains 13 residues. The CDR3 spells CASSTPQGGPLHF. In DNA, the CDR3 is TGTGCCAGCAGTACCCCGCAAGGGGGTCCCCTCCACTTT.

V is TRBV5-1 and J is TRBJ1-2; 10 bases agree with TRBD1. Germline loops: CDR1 SGHRS, CDR2 YFSETQ. Losses at the gene ends were 4 bases for V and 4 bases for J; bases not matched to a gene: 4. CDR3 length: 14 amino acids. The CDR3 loop reads CASSRDRGGYGYTF. The CDR3 nucleotides read TGCGCCAGCAGCCGGGACAGGGGTGGCTATGGCTACACCTTC. The full variable domain, in which reference TRBV5-1 and TRBJ1-2 provide the parts outside the CDR3, is KAGVTQTPRYLIKTRGQQVTLSCSPISGHRSVSWYQQTPGQGLQFLFEYFSETQRNKGNFPGRFSGRQFSNSRSEMNVSTLELGDSALYLCASSRDRGGYGYTFGSGTRLTVV.

This clone was observed a single time. The chain's CDR3 is CAWSQDRGQQPQHF. The CDR3 DNA follows: TGTGCCTGGAGTCAGGACAGGGGGCAGCAGCCCCAGCATTTT. V usage is TRBV30 and J usage is TRBJ1-5, with TRBD1 matching 11 bases. Trimming cost V 2 bases and J 7 bases; bases outside gene matches: 4. Germline V lookup: CDR1 GTSNPN, CDR2 SVGIG (reference sequence). The CDR3 spans 14 residues. Using reference TRBV30 and TRBJ1-5 for the parts outside the CDR3, the full variable domain is SQTIHQWPATLVQPVGSPLSLECTVEGTSNPNLYWYRQAAGRGLQLLFYSVGIGQISSEVPQNLSASRPQDRQFILSSKKLLLSDSGFYLCAWSQDRGQQPQHFGDGTRLSIL.

This clone was seen a few times. The chain links TRBV9 to TRBJ1-1; no reliable D call. Per the germline V gene, CDR1 is SGDLS and CDR2 is YYNGEE. The V gene lost 3 bases and the J gene lost 7 bases, with 10 bases spanning the gap. There are 12 residues in the CDR3. The DNA of the CDR3 is TGTGCCAGCAGCGGCCTTGGCCATGAAGCTTTCTTT. Translated, it gives CASSGLGHEAFF.

The chain is built from TRBV5-4 and TRBJ1-3; possible D gene TRBD1, 6 bases. There are 17 residues in the CDR3. V was cut by 1 base and J by 3 bases, with 17 bases left in between. CDR1 and CDR2 from the germline V gene are SGHNT and YYREEE (reference sequence). CDR3 sequence reads: CASSLIGRGKGGNTIYF. The CDR3 DNA reads TGTGCCAGCAGCTTGATTGGCAGGGGAAAAGGTGGAAACACCATATATTTT.

In this sample, this clone turned up once. The chain carries TRBV6-5 and TRBJ2-5; D perhaps matches TRBD2 (5 bases). The CDR3 loop spans 15 amino acids. Per germline, CDR1 MNHEY and CDR2 SVGAGI. The V end lost 6 bases, the J end lost 7 bases, and 21 bases lay between the germline ends. CDR3 nucleotide sequence: TGTGCCAGCAGGACAAGCGGACGGACTGCCTTGACCCAGTACTTC. As protein: CASRTSGRTALTQYF.

The J gene is TRBJ2-3, the V gene TRBV28; maybe TRBD1 (6 bases). The CDR3 has 14 amino acids. From germline, CDR1 is MDHEN and CDR2 SYDVKM. V gave up 3 bases and J gave up 5 bases, with 12 bases separating them. The CDR3 region is CASSFSQGEDTQYF. DNA for the CDR3: TGTGCCAGCAGTTTCTCACAGGGAGAAGATACGCAGTATTTT.

This clone turned up a few times. This chain connects TRBV6-5 to TRBJ1-4; TRBD1 matches at 7 bases. CDR1 and CDR2 (germline): MNHEY, SVGAGI. The CDR3 runs to 15 residues. Trimming removed 7 bases from V and 2 bases from J; junction bases left unmatched: 7. This CDR3 is CASTGAGGTNEKLFF. The CDR3 DNA follows: TGTGCCAGCACGGGGGCAGGGGGTACTAATGAAAAACTGTTTTTT.

This clone was seen a few times. This chain joins TRBV5-4 and TRBJ1-1, with D tentatively TRBD1 (5 bases). V lost 0 bases, J lost 0 bases, and 6 bases lay in between. Germline loops: CDR1 SGHNT, CDR2 YYREEE (reference sequence). The CDR3 consists of 14 residues. This CDR3 reads CASSLEGVNTEAFF. CDR3 DNA: TGTGCCAGCAGCTTGGAAGGGGTGAACACTGAAGCTTTCTTT.

This clone was picked up a small number of times. The gene calls are TRBV6-5 and TRBJ1-2; weak D call: TRBD1 (6 bases). The germline V and J ends were trimmed by 6 bases and 4 bases, with 12 bases remaining between them. The CDR3 spans 13 residues. The V gene's germline CDR1 is MNHEY and CDR2 SVGAGI. CDR3 amino acids: CASSPTGTYGYTF. CDR3 DNA sequence: TGTGCCAGCAGCCCCACAGGGACCTATGGCTACACCTTC.

This clone came up once. The CDR3 DNA follows: TGTGCCAGCACCAATAACTCAGGGGGCTGGGAGACCCAGTACTTC. Amino acid sequence: CASTNNSGGWETQYF. V is TRBV28 and J is TRBJ2-5; 8 nucleotides line up with TRBD1. The V segment lost 7 bases and the J segment 5 bases; nucleotides outside the gene matches: 12. The length of the CDR3 is 15 residues. The germline gives CDR1 MDHEN, CDR2 SYDVKM.

This chain links TRBV9 with TRBJ2-5; the match to TRBD2 covers 8 bases. Matching the DNA end better, TRBJ2-7 makes the J call doubtful. There are 15 residues in the CDR3. Germline V CDR1 and CDR2: SGDLS, YYNGEE. The CDR3 sequence: CASSPHIAGLYEQYF. The CDR3, as DNA: TGTGCCAGCAGCCCACACATAGCGGGACTTTACGAGCAGTACTTC.

On this clone itself: Other nucleotide sequences from this sample produce the same CDR3. The rearrangement joins TRBV5-6 to TRBJ1-5, with 8 bases identical to TRBD1. After removal of 5 bases from V and 6 bases from J, the junction contained 7 bases not matched to a gene. Germline V gene lookup returns CDR1 SGHDT and CDR2 YYEEEE. The CDR3 extends over 14 amino acids. CDR3 sequence reads: CASSLGQGGQPQHF. The CDR3 region has the DNA TGTGCCAGCAGTTTAGGACAGGGAGGTCAGCCCCAGCATTTT.

V and J are TRBV19 and TRBJ2-1; 12 nucleotides align to TRBD2. The CDR3 is made up of 16 amino acids. Germline V gene sequence: CDR1 LNHDA, CDR2 SQIVND (reference sequence). The trim removed 4 bases at V and 4 bases at J, leaving 5 bases unmatched. The CDR3 nucleotides are TGTGCCAGTAGTACGGGGACTAGCGGGCCTTACAATGAGCAGTTCTTC. Translated: CASSTGTSGPYNEQFF.

In nucleotides, the CDR3 is TGCGCCAGCAGCCCTAAGGGGGGGGACTATGGCTACACCTTC. Its protein is CASSPKGGDYGYTF. The chain carries TRBV4-1 and TRBJ1-2; the D gene is possibly TRBD1 (6 bases). Trimming took off 4 bases at V and 3 bases at J, with 12 bases between the two ends. CDR1 MGHRA and CDR2 YSYEKL come from the germline V gene. The CDR3 runs to 14 residues.

This clone was observed a few times. V usage is TRBV19 and J usage is TRBJ2-7; 8 bases match TRBD1. Germline CDR1 is LNHDA and CDR2 is SQIVND (reference sequence). The length of the CDR3 is 15 residues. V dropped 5 bases and J dropped 4; count of bases not matched to a gene: 10. CDR3 sequence: CASSRSGTGNYEQYF. The CDR3 nucleotides are TGTGCCAGTAGTCGTTCCGGGACAGGAAATTACGAGCAGTACTTC.

V gene TRBV15 combines with J gene TRBJ2-7, with D maybe TRBD2 (5 bases). The CDR3 runs 13 residues. V shed 1 base and J shed 3 bases, with 7 bases lying between them. Germline CDR1 and CDR2: LNHNV and YYDKDF (reference sequence). CDR3 loop: CATSRVAGYEQYF. CDR3 nucleotides: TGTGCCACCAGCAGAGTTGCGGGCTACGAGCAGTACTTC.

J is TRBJ2-1 and V is TRBV30; 15 nucleotides match TRBD2. The CDR3 sequence is 18 residues long. Germline trimming cut 2 bases from V and 7 bases from J; bases unmatched to any gene: 12. The germline gives CDR1 GTSNPN, CDR2 SVGIG (reference sequence). The CDR3 DNA follows: TGTGCCTGGAGTCTCACGGGACTAGCGGGAGGATTTAAGAATGAGCAGTTCTTC. Amino acids: CAWSLTGLAGGFKNEQFF.

A few counts support this clone. The J gene is TRBJ1-5, the V gene TRBV7-9; unclear D gene. V dropped 5 bases and J dropped 2 bases, with 4 bases sitting between them. This CDR3 comprises 12 residues. From germline, CDR1 is SEHNR and CDR2 FQNEAQ (reference sequence). The CDR3 DNA sequence: TGTGCCAGCAGCCGGGGCAATCAGCCCCAGCATTTT. This sequence encodes CASSRGNQPQHF.

This chain links TRBV28 with TRBJ2-7, with D possibly TRBD1 on 6 matching bases. The CDR3 has 16 amino acids. Germline V lookup: CDR1 MDHEN, CDR2 SYDVKM. V lost 5 bases to trimming and J lost 3 bases, with 20 bases between them. The CDR3 bases are TGTGCCAGCAGTCCCCAACAGGGTCTCATTTTCTACGAGCAGTACTTC. Translated: CASSPQQGLIFYEQYF.